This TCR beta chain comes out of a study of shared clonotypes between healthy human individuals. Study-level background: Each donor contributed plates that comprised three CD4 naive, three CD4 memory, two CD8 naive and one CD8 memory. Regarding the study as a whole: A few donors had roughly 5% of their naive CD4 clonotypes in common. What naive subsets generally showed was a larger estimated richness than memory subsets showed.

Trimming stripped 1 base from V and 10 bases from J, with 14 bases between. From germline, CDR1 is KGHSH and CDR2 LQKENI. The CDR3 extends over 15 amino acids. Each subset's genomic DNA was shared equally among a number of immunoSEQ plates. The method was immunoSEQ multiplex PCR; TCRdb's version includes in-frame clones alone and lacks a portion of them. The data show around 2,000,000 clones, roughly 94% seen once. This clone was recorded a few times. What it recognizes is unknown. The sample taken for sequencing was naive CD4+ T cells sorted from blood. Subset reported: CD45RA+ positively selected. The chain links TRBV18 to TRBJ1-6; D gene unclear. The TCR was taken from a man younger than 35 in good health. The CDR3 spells CASSPRTSSGSPLHF. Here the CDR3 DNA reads TGTGCCAGCTCACCACGGACCTCCTCCGGGTCACCCCTCCACTTT.